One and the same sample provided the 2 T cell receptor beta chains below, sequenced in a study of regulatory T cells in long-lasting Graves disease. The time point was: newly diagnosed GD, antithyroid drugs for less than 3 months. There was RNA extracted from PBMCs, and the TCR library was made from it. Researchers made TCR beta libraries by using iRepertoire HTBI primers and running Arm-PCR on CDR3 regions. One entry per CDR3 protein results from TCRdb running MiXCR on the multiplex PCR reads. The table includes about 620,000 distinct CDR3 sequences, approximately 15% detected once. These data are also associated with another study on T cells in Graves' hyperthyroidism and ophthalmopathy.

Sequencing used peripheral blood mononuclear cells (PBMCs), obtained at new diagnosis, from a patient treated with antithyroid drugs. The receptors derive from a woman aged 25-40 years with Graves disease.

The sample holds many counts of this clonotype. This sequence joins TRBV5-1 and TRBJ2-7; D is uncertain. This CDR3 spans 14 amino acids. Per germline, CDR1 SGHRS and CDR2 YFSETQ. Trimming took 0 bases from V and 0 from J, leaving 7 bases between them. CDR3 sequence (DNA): TGCGCCAGCAGCTTGGCGGCCGTCTCCTACGAGCAGTACTTC. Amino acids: CASSLAAVSYEQYF.

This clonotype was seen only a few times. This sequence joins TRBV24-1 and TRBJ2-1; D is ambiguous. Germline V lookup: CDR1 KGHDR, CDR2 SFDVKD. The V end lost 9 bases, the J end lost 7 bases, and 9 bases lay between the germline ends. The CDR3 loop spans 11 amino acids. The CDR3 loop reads CATGRRNEQFF. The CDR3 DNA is TGTGCCACCGGTCGCCGGAATGAGCAGTTCTTC.